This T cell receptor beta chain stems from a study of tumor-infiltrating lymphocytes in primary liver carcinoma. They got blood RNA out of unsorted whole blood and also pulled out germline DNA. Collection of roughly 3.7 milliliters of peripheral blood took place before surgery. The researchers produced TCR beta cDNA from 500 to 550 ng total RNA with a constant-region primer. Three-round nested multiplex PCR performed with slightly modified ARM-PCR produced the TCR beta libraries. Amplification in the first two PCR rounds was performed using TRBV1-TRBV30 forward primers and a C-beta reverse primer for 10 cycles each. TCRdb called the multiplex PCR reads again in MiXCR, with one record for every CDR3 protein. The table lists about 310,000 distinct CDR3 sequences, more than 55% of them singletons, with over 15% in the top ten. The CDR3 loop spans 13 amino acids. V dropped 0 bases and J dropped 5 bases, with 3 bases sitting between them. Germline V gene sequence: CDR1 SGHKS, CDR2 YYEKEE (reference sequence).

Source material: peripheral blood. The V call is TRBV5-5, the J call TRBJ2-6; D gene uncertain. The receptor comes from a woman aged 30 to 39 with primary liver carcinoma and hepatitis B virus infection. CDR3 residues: CASSLEWANVLTF. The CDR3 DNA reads TGTGCCAGCAGCTTGGAGTGGGCCAACGTCCTGACTTTC.